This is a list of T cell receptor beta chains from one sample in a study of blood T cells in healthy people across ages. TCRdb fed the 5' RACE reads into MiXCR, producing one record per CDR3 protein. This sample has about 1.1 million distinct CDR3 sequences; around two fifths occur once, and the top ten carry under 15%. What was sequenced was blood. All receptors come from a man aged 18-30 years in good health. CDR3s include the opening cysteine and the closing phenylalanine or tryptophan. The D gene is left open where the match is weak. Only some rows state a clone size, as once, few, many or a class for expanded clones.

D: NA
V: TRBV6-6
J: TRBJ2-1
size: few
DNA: TGTGCCAGCAGTTCGTCCATGGGAGGCTACAATGAGCAGTTCTTC
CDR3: CASSSSMGGYNEQFF

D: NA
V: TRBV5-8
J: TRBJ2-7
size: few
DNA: TGTGCCAGCAGCTTGTGGACACACGAGCAGTACTTC
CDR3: CASSLWTHEQYF

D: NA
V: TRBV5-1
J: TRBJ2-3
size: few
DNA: TGCGCCAGCAGCTCCAATGATTTAGCAGATACGCAGTATTTT
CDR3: CASSSNDLADTQYF

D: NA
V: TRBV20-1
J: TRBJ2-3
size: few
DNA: TGCAGTGTGATTTTGTATTATTACGGGGGCCCACCTAGGGATACGCAGTATTTT
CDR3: CSVILYYYGGPPRDTQYF

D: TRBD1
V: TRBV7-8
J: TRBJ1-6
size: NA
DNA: TGTGCCAGCAGCTTAGCATCCGGGACAGGCGAATCACCCCTCCACTTT
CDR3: CASSLASGTGESPLHF

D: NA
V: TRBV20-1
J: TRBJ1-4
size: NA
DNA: TGCAGTGCCATCAACAGGGTGGGTGAAAAACTGTTTTTT
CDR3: CSAINRVGEKLFF

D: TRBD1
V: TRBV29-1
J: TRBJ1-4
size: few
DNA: TGCAGCGTTGAACCCAAGTTGGGGACAGTCAATGAAAAACTGTTTTTT
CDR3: CSVEPKLGTVNEKLFF

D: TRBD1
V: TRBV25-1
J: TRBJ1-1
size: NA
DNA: TGTGCCAGCAGCGCGGGGGACAGGGAGGACACTGAAGCTTTCTTT
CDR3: CASSAGDREDTEAFF

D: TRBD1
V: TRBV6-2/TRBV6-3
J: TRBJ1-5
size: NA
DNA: TGTGCCAGCAGCCAAGACAGGGCGTCGACGGACGGGCATTTT
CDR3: CASSQDRASTDGHF

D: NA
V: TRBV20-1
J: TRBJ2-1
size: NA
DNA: TGCACCATCCCGGGAAACGCCATGGATGAGCAGTTCTTC
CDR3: CTIPGNAMDEQFF

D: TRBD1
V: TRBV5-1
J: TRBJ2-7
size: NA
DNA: TGCGCCAGCAGCTTGGGGACAGGAGTCGACGAGCAGTACTTC
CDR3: CASSLGTGVDEQYF

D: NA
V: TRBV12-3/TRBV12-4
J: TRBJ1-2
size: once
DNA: TGTGCCAGCAGTGTAAAGGCAGTTAACTATGGCTACACCTTC
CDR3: CASSVKAVNYGYTF

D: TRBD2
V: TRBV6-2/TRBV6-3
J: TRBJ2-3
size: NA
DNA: TGTGCCAGCAAAACTGGGGGGGAGTACACAGATACGCAGTATTTT
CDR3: CASKTGGEYTDTQYF

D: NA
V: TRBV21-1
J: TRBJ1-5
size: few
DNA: TGTGCCAGCAGGGAGAGGGAAAGCAATCAGCCCCAGCATTTT
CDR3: CASRERESNQPQHF

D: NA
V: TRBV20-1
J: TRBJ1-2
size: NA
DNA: TGCAGTGCTAGAGCTTTCGACTATGGCTACACCTTC
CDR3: CSARAFDYGYTF

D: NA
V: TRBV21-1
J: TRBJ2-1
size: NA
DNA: TGTGCCAGCACCGGGTCACTCCTCAAAAATGAGCAGTTCTTC
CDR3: CASTGSLLKNEQFF

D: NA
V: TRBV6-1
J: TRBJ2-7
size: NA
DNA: TGTGCCAGCGGAGGGGTGAGCTCCTACAATGAGCAGTACTTC
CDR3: CASGGVSSYNEQYF

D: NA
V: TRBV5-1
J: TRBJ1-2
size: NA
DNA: TGCGCCAGCAGCTCACAGGGATACGAGGGGGGCTACACCTTC
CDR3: CASSSQGYEGGYTF

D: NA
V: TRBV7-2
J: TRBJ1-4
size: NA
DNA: TGTGCCAGCAGCTTAGTTCCTTTGGGGGGTTTGAACCCTGGAAAACTGTTTTTT
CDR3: CASSLVPLGGLNPGKLFF

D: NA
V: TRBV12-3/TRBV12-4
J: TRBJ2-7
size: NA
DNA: TGTGCCAGCAGTCCCCCGGAGGGCAGGAACGAGCAGTACTTC
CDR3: CASSPPEGRNEQYF

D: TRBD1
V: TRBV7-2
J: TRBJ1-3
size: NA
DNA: TGTGCCAGCAGCCCAAGGGGGCGCGCTGGAAACACCATATATTTT
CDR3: CASSPRGRAGNTIYF

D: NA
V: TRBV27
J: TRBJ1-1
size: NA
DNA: TGTGCCAGCAGTTTATGGGGCGGGGCGGACACTGAAGCTTTCTTT
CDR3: CASSLWGGADTEAFF

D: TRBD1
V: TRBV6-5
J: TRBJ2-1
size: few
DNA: TGTGCCAGCAGTTACAGTCGGACAGGGAACGACAATGAGCAGTTCTTC
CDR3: CASSYSRTGNDNEQFF

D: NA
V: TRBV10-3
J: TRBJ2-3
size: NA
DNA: TGTGCCATAGGACAAAACACAGATACGCAGTATTTT
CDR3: CAIGQNTDTQYF

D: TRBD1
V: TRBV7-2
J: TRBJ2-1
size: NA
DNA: TGTGCCAGCAGCTTACAAGGACAGGGGAACAATGAGCAGTTCTTC
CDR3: CASSLQGQGNNEQFF

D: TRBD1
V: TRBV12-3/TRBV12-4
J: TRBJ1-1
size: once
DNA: TGTGCCAGCAGCTACGCCGTAGGACAGGGTCGGACTGAAGCTTTCTTT
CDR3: CASSYAVGQGRTEAFF

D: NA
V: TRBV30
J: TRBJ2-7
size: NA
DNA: TGTGCCTGGAGCGTACCGACAGCCACCTACTACGAGCAGTACTTC
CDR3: CAWSVPTATYYEQYF

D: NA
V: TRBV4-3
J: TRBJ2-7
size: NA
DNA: TGCGCCAGCAGCCAAGACGGTGTGGGAAACACCTACGAGCAGTACTTC
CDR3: CASSQDGVGNTYEQYF

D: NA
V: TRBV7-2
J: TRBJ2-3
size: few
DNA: TGTGCCAGCAGCTTAGAGGCAGGGAAAGATACGCAGTATTTT
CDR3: CASSLEAGKDTQYF

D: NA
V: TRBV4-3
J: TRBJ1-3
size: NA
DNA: TGCGCCAGCAGCCAAGATTGGGGTCGTCCTGGAAACACCATATATTTT
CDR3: CASSQDWGRPGNTIYF

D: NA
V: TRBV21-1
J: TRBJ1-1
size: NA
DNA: NA
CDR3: CASSKSNVGQGANNTEAFF